This entry describes one T cell receptor (beta chain). Its antigen is unidentified. The entry originates in a study of T-cell reconstitution after alpha-beta-depleted transplantation in children. Study-wide points: At day 60, the high TCRbeta diversity found in some patients originated from recipient T cells and thymic progenitors that had survived. A year had passed since transplant, and T-cell counts and diversity by then came mostly from newly produced T cells. Several hundred rapidly expanded clones from non-depleted graft cells reportedly supplied alpha-beta T cells about two months post-transplant.

Unique molecular identifiers were used in preparing the TCRbeta library. TCRdb reprocessed the PCR reads via MiXCR and lists one record per CDR3 protein. The profile shows about 58,000 distinct CDR3 sequences, 40% to 55% of them singletons. This CDR3 contains 13 residues. The trim removed 5 bases at V and 8 bases at J, leaving 6 bases unmatched. Germline V lookup: CDR1 DFQATT, CDR2 SNEGSKA (reference sequence). The material sequenced was PBMCs, mostly from graft donor cells, taken 360 days after TCRalphabeta/CD19-depleted stem cell transplant. The TCR originated in a male patient aged 5 to 17 who had a stem cell transplant for acute lymphoblastic leukemia, so the T cells may come from the graft donor. V usage is TRBV20-1 and J usage is TRBJ1-6, with 7 bases that match TRBD1. The CDR3 DNA follows: TGCAGTGCTGGACCCGACAGGGATTCACCCCTCCACTTT. Amino acids: CSAGPDRDSPLHF.